The next 30 T cell receptor beta chains were all read from a single sample in a study of cytomegalovirus exposure and HLA in healthy donors. In the PCR, 60 Vbeta and 13 Jbeta primers were used. Only in-frame clones appear in the TCRdb table, and some are missing; sequencing was by immunoSEQ multiplex PCR. Found here are tens of thousands of clones, roughly 9.1% of them singletons; the top ten hold around 25%. The sequenced material came from PBMCs. The receptors originated from a man aged 55 to 69 in good health and CMV-seropositive.

The gene calls are TRBV5-4 and TRBJ2-2; a weak D match, TRBD1 (6 bases). CDR3 length: 13 amino acids. Germline CDR1 SGHNT, CDR2 YYREEE (reference sequence). V was clipped by 3 bases and J by 6 bases, with 9 bases between them. In DNA, the CDR3 is TGTGCCAGCAGCTCACAGGGATCCGGGGAGCTGTTTTTT. Translation: CASSSQGSGELFF. The complete variable domain, with remaining parts taken from reference TRBV5-4 and TRBJ2-2, reads ETGVTQSPTHLIKTRGQQVTLRCSSQSGHNTVSWYQQALGQGPQFIFQYYREEENGRGNFPPRFSGLQFPNYSSELNVNALELDDSALYLCASSSQGSGELFFGEGSRLTVL.

Only a few counts were recorded for this clone. This chain uses TRBV6-5 with TRBJ2-7; 7 positions match TRBD2. Germline V gives CDR1 MNHEY, CDR2 SVGAGI. The V and J ends lost 0 bases and 2 bases, in that order; junction bases with no gene match: 4. This CDR3 is built from 15 residues. CDR3 sequence reads: CASSYSQAGAYEQYF. CDR3 coding DNA: TGTGCCAGCAGTTACTCGCAGGCGGGAGCCTACGAGCAGTACTTC.

The chain is built from TRBV19 and TRBJ1-1, with D uncertain. V was trimmed by 6 bases and J by 1 base, leaving 9 bases between them. Germline V gene sequence: CDR1 LNHDA, CDR2 SQIVND (reference sequence). The CDR3 is made up of 13 amino acids. The CDR3: CASSNNRNTEAFF. DNA of the CDR3: TGTGCCAGTAGCAATAACAGGAACACTGAAGCTTTCTTT.

J is TRBJ2-7 and V is TRBV10-3, with D unclear. The V end was cut by 10 bases, the J end by 0 bases, with 19 bases between. The germline gives CDR1 ENHRY, CDR2 SYGVKD. The CDR3 extends over 15 amino acids. CDR3 sequence (DNA): TGTGCCACCAGAGCCGGCTTAGCCCTCTCCTACGAGCAGTACTTC. It codes for CATRAGLALSYEQYF.

The rearrangement uses TRBV28 and TRBJ1-5, with TRBD1 matching 8 bases. The V gene end was trimmed by 9 bases and the J gene end by 0 bases; junction bases not matched to a gene: 10. The CDR3 runs to 16 residues. Germline CDR1 reads MDHEN; CDR2 reads SYDVKM. CDR3 loop: CASFATGVTSNQPQHF. Here the CDR3 DNA reads TGTGCCAGTTTTGCGACAGGGGTCACTAGCAATCAGCCCCAGCATTTT.

The chain combines TRBV19 with TRBJ1-6; D perhaps matches TRBD1 (5 bases). Trimming removed 4 bases from V and 5 bases from J, with 9 bases in between. CDR1 and CDR2 (germline): LNHDA, SQIVND (reference sequence). This CDR3 has 14 residues. CDR3 sequence reads: CASSKQGDNSPLHF. CDR3 DNA: TGTGCCAGTAGTAAACAAGGGGATAATTCACCCCTCCACTTT.

This clone has more than one count but fewer than ten. The V gene is TRBV6-4, the J gene TRBJ2-1; D may be TRBD2 (5 bases). This CDR3 contains 14 residues. Germline V gene sequence: CDR1 MRHNA, CDR2 SNTAGT. Trimming left V 4 bases short and J 0 bases short, with 7 bases between. CDR3 bases: TGTGCCAGCAGTGGGACTGACTCCTACAATGAGCAGTTCTTC. It encodes CASSGTDSYNEQFF.

This clone has more than one count but fewer than ten. The chain couples TRBV6-1 to TRBJ2-7; no clear D gene. Germline lookup yields CDR1 MNHNS and CDR2 SASEGT. The length of the CDR3 is 12 residues. V gave up 5 bases and J gave up 7 bases, with 12 bases separating them. The CDR3 protein is CASSPEPREQYV. DNA of the CDR3: TGTGCCAGCAGTCCGGAACCAAGGGAGCAGTACGTC.

Concerning this clone: An end of the junction does not agree with germline; a read error may underlie this. V gene TRBV30 combines with J gene TRBJ1-2, with no clear D. This CDR3 has 13 residues. Germline V gene data show CDR1 as GTSNPN and CDR2 as SVGIG (reference sequence). CDR3 coding DNA: TGTGCCTGGAGTGTGTCAGCTAACTATGGCTCCACCTTC. Its protein product is CAWSVSANYGSTF.

This chain joins TRBV14 and TRBJ2-1, with 10 bases identical to TRBD1. This CDR3 comprises 17 residues. V gave up 5 bases and J gave up 8 bases; unmatched junction bases: 15. CDR1 and CDR2 (germline): SGHDN, FVKESK. CDR3 nucleotide sequence: TGTGCCAGCAGCTGGTGGTCTGGGACAGGGGTTGTCGATGAGCAGTTCTTC. This encodes CASSWWSGTGVVDEQFF.

For the CDR3, the DNA is TGCGCCAGCAGCCAAGGGCAGGGGGTCGACAACGTCCTGACTTTC. Its protein is CASSQGQGVDNVLTF. The chain has TRBV4-1 and TRBJ2-6; 7 bases map to TRBD1. Per the germline V gene, CDR1 is MGHRA and CDR2 is YSYEKL. The CDR3 runs 15 residues. J lost 9 bases, V lost 1 base, and 6 bases had no gene match.

On this clone: Because it lacks the conserved phenylalanine or tryptophan at the end, this CDR3 is likely a read error. The chain couples TRBV19 to TRBJ1-1; 7 positions agree with TRBD1. This CDR3 is 15 amino acids long. CDR1 is LNHDA, CDR2 SQIVND, per germline (reference sequence). The V gene end was trimmed by 7 bases and the J gene end by 0 bases; junction bases not matched to a gene: 8. The CDR3 DNA follows: TGTGCCAGTACATTATTCGGACAGGTGAACACTGAAGCTTTCCTT. Residues: CASTLFGQVNTEAFL.

This clone was seen only a few times. The J gene is TRBJ1-3, the V gene TRBV10-3; tentatively, D is TRBD1 (6 bases). The CDR3 contains 17 residues. Germline values: CDR1 ENHRY, CDR2 SYGVKD. V was shortened by 4 bases and J by 0 bases, with 16 bases between the two germline ends. CDR3 bases: TGTGCCATCAGTGGGACAGCGACTTTCAGCTCTGGAAACACCATATATTTT. Its protein is CAISGTATFSSGNTIYF.

The chain combines TRBV5-1 with TRBJ2-7; D is unresolved. V lost 0 bases, J lost 0 bases, and 10 bases lay in between. Per the germline V gene, CDR1 is SGHRS and CDR2 is YFSETQ. This CDR3 comprises 15 residues. The CDR3 spells CASSLGRLSSYEQYF. CDR3 nucleotides: TGCGCCAGCAGCTTGGGCAGGCTGAGCTCCTACGAGCAGTACTTC. Using reference TRBV5-1 and TRBJ2-7 for the parts outside the CDR3, the full variable domain is KAGVTQTPRYLIKTRGQQVTLSCSPISGHRSVSWYQQTPGQGLQFLFEYFSETQRNKGNFPGRFSGRQFSNSRSEMNVSTLELGDSALYLCASSLGRLSSYEQYFGPGTRLTVT.

There are a few counts of this clone. Here the CDR3 reads CASSYQTGPYEQYF. For the CDR3, the DNA is TGTGCCAGCAGCTACCAGACAGGACCCTACGAGCAGTACTTC. V is TRBV7-2 and J is TRBJ2-7, with D possibly TRBD1 on 6 matching bases. Between the trimmed V and J ends, which lost 4 bases and 2 bases, there was a span of 12 bases. Germline V gene data show CDR1 as SGHTA and CDR2 as FQGNSA. The CDR3 covers 14 residues.

This clone was recorded a few times. The chain carries TRBV25-1 and TRBJ1-1, with TRBD1 as a possible D gene (5 bases). The length of the CDR3 is 13 residues. Germline assignment: CDR1 MGHDK and CDR2 SYGVNS. V was pared by 8 bases and J by 2 bases, with 12 bases between. Here the CDR3 DNA reads TGTGCCAGCGCCCATGGACAAAACACTGAAGCTTTCTTT. This encodes CASAHGQNTEAFF. Combining the CDR3 with reference TRBV25-1 and TRBJ1-1 gives the whole variable domain EADIYQTPRYLVIGTGKKITLECSQTMGHDKMYWYQQDPGMELHLIHYSYGVNSTEKGDLSSESTVSRIRTEHFPLTLESARPSHTSQYLCASAHGQNTEAFFGQGTRLTVV.

This clone was observed a handful of times. The chain is built from TRBV6-5 and TRBJ2-7, with TRBD1 as a possible D gene (6 bases). CDR3 length: 13 amino acids. Germline V lookup: CDR1 MNHEY, CDR2 SVGAGI. V was pared by 2 bases and J by 6 bases, with 11 bases between. For the CDR3, the DNA is TGTGCCAGCAGTTACGGGCAGGGGTTCGAGCAGTACGTC. Encoded protein: CASSYGQGFEQYV.

In this sample, this clone turned up a few times. The chain uses TRBV15 and TRBJ2-1; maybe TRBD2 (6 bases). The V and J ends lost 4 bases and 4 bases respectively, with 14 bases between them. CDR1 and CDR2 (germline): LNHNV, YYDKDF (reference sequence). This CDR3 is 15 amino acids long. Here the CDR3 reads CATSKGSSVYNEQFF. CDR3 nucleotide sequence: TGTGCCACCAGCAAGGGGTCTAGCGTTTACAATGAGCAGTTCTTC.

V is TRBV19 and J is TRBJ2-2; D perhaps matches TRBD2 (6 bases). With 5 bases removed from V and 7 bases from J, the gap between germline ends came to 17 bases. This CDR3 contains 15 residues. CDR1 and CDR2 from the germline V gene are LNHDA and SQIVND (reference sequence). Here the CDR3 reads CASSRREGAIGELFF. CDR3 DNA: TGTGCCAGTAGTCGGCGGGAAGGGGCGATCGGGGAGCTGTTTTTT.

This clone has a handful of counts. J is TRBJ2-7 and V is TRBV6-1; D is uncertain. Germline V gene sequence: CDR1 MNHNS, CDR2 SASEGT. The ends were cut back, 4 bases at V and 2 bases at J, with 9 bases in the middle. This CDR3 is built from 13 residues. CDR3: CASSGAGTYEQYV. For the CDR3, the DNA is TGTGCCAGCAGTGGGGCCGGCACCTACGAGCAGTACGTC.

The V and J genes are TRBV10-3 and TRBJ1-3; D may be TRBD1 (6 bases). Looked up from germline, CDR1 is ENHRY and CDR2 is SYGVKD. V dropped 2 bases and J dropped 4 bases, with 12 bases sitting between them. There are 15 residues in the CDR3. The CDR3 sequence: CAISERQGSGNTIYF. As DNA, the CDR3 is TGTGCCATCAGTGAGAGGCAGGGGTCAGGAAACACCATATATTTT.

The chain is built from TRBV27 and TRBJ2-7, with 7 bases fitting TRBD2. This CDR3 has 17 amino acids. Germline CDR1 and CDR2: MNHEY and SMNVEV (reference sequence). V dropped 0 bases and J dropped 0; count of bases not matched to a gene: 8. DNA for the CDR3: TGTGCCAGCAGTTTATCGTTCACTAGCGCCAACTCCTACGAGCAGTACTTC. It encodes CASSLSFTSANSYEQYF.

This chain joins TRBV2 and TRBJ1-5; D is possibly TRBD1 (6 bases). Trimming stripped 3 bases from V and 3 bases from J, with 15 bases between. The CDR3 spans 16 residues. CDR1 SNHLY and CDR2 FYNNEI come from the germline V gene. For the CDR3, the DNA is TGTGCCAGCAGTGATACGCCGGGACACCCCAATCAGCCCCAGCATTTT. It is translated as CASSDTPGHPNQPQHF.

This clone was observed a handful of times. V usage is TRBV9 and J usage is TRBJ2-2; D may be TRBD1 (6 bases). CDR3 size: 15 residues. CDR1 and CDR2 (germline): SGDLS, YYNGEE. Trimming took off 4 bases at V and 3 bases at J, with 13 bases between the two ends. The CDR3 nucleotides are TGTGCCAGCAGCTCCCGGACAGCATACACCGGGGAGCTGTTTTTT. Its translation is CASSSRTAYTGELFF.

V is TRBV28 and J is TRBJ2-1; 11 positions agree with TRBD2. This CDR3 contains 15 residues. With V trimmed by 4 bases and J by 4 bases, 3 bases remained unmatched. The germline gives CDR1 MDHEN, CDR2 SYDVKM. CDR3 sequence reads: CASSYRLAGYNEQFF. CDR3 in DNA: TGTGCCAGCAGTTACAGACTAGCGGGGTACAATGAGCAGTTCTTC.

The chain joins TRBV5-1 to TRBJ2-7, with 8 bases matching TRBD1. Germline V lookup: CDR1 SGHRS, CDR2 YFSETQ. With V trimmed by 4 bases and J by 3 bases, 9 bases remained unmatched. This CDR3 is 15 amino acids long. CDR3 sequence: CASSVGTGASYEQYF. As DNA, the CDR3 is TGCGCCAGCAGCGTAGGGACAGGAGCAAGCTACGAGCAGTACTTC.

This rearrangement joins TRBV30 to TRBJ2-2, with 12 bases matching TRBD1. Germline V CDR1 and CDR2: GTSNPN, SVGIG (reference sequence). This CDR3 contains 15 residues. J gave up 9 bases and V 0 bases, and 5 bases lay outside the gene matches. CDR3 bases: TGTGCCTGGAGTGTAAGGGACAGGGGGCTAAGGGAGCTGTTTTTT. Translation: CAWSVRDRGLRELFF.

Many counts were recorded for this clone. The rearrangement joins TRBV5-6 to TRBJ1-1; 8 nucleotides match TRBD1. The CDR3 has 14 amino acids. The J segment lost 4 bases and the V segment lost 0 bases, leaving 2 bases of the junction unmatched. The germline gives CDR1 SGHDT, CDR2 YYEEEE. The CDR3 region has the DNA TGTGCCAGCAGCTTGGCAGGGGGCGGCACTGAAGCTTTCTTT. Translating it yields CASSLAGGGTEAFF.

The chain couples TRBV7-8 to TRBJ2-1; D possibly corresponds to TRBD2 (6 bases). CDR1 and CDR2 (germline): SGHVS, FQNEAQ. Trimming removed 1 base at V and 12 bases at J, with 13 bases between. The CDR3 contains 13 residues. The CDR3 region has the DNA TGTGCCAGCAGCTTAGGGGCGGGGAGAGGGCAGTTCTTC. It yields the protein CASSLGAGRGQFF.

V is TRBV5-4 and J is TRBJ1-2, with 8 bases fitting TRBD1. J lost 8 bases, V lost 0 bases, and 3 bases had no gene match. Germline V gene sequence: CDR1 SGHNT, CDR2 YYREEE (reference sequence). The CDR3 covers 13 residues. DNA of the CDR3: TGTGCCAGCAGCTTGGGGGGACAGGTGGGCTACACCTTC. Protein product: CASSLGGQVGYTF.